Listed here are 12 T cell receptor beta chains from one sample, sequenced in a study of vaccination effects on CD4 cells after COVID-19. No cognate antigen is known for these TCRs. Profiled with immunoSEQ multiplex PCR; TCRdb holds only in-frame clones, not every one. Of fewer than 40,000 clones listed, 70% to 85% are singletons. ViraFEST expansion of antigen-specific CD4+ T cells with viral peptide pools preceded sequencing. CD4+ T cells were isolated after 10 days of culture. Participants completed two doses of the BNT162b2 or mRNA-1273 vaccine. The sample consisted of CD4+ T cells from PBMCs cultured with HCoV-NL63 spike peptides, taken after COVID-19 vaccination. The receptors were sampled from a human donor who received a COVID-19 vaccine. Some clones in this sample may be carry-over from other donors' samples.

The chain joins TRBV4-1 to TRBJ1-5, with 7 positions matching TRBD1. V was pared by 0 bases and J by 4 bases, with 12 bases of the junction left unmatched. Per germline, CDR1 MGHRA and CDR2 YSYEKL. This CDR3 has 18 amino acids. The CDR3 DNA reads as TGCGCCAGCAGCCAAGATATGAGGCCAGGGGGTTGGAATCAGCCCCAGCATTTT. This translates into CASSQDMRPGGWNQPQHF.

The DNA of the CDR3 is TGTGCCAGCAGCTTAGTCGCAGGGACATACTCTGGAAACACCATATATTTT. It is translated as CASSLVAGTYSGNTIYF. This sequence joins TRBV7-6 and TRBJ1-3; perhaps TRBD1 as D (6 bases). The CDR3 spans 17 residues. V was clipped by 1 base and J by 0 bases, with 13 bases between them. The germline gives CDR1 SGHVS, CDR2 FNYEAQ.

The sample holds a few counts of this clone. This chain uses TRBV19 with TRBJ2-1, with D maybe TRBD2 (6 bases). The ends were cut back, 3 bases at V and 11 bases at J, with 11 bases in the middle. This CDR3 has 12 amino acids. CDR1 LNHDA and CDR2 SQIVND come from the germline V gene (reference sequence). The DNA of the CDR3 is TGTGCCAGTAGTATTGGGGGGTTGAAGCAGTTCTTC. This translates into CASSIGGLKQFF.

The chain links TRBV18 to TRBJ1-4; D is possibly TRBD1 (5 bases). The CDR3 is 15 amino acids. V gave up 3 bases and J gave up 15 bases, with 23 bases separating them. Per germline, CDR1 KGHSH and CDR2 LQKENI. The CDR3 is CASSPTGTARERVFF. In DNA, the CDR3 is TGTGCCAGCTCACCTACCGGGACGGCCCGGGAAAGGGTGTTTTTT.

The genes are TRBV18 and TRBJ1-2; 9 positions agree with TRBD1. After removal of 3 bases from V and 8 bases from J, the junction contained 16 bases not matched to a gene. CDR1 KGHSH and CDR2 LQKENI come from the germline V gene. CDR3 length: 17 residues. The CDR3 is CASSPQGNPGQGGGYTF. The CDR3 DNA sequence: TGTGCCAGCTCACCCCAGGGAAATCCGGGACAGGGAGGCGGCTACACCTTC.

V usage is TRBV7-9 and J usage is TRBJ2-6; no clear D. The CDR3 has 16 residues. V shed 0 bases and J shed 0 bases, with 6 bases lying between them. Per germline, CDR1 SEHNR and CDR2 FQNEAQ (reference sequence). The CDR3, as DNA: TGTGCCAGCAGCTTAGCGGAGTTCTCTGGGGCCAACGTCCTGACTTTC. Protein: CASSLAEFSGANVLTF. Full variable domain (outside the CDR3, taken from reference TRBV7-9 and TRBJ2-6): DTGVSQNPRHKITKRGQNVTFRCDPISEHNRLYWYRQTLGQGPEFLTYFQNEAQLEKSRLLSDRFSAERPKGSFSTLEIQRTEQGDSAMYLCASSLAEFSGANVLTFGAGSRLTVL.

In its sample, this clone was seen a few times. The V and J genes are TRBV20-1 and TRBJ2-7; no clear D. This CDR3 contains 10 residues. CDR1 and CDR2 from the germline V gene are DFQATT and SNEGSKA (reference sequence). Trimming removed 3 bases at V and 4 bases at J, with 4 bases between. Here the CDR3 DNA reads TGCAGTGCTAGCAGATACGAGCAGTACGTC. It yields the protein CSASRYEQYV.

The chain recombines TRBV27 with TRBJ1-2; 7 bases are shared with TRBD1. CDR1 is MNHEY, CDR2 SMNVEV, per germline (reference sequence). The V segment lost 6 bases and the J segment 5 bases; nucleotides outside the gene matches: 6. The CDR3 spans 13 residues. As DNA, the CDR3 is TGTGCCAGCAGGTTACAGGGGACTTATGGCTACACCTTC. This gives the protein CASRLQGTYGYTF.

The CDR3 loop reads CASSSDRFDSPLHF. The CDR3 nucleotides are TGTGCCAGCAGTTCGGACAGGTTCGATTCACCCCTCCACTTT. The V and J genes are TRBV6-5 and TRBJ1-6; 7 positions match TRBD1. The CDR3 is 14 residues long. The V gene's germline CDR1 is MNHEY and CDR2 SVGAGI. Germline trimming cut 4 bases from V and 8 bases from J; bases unmatched to any gene: 5.

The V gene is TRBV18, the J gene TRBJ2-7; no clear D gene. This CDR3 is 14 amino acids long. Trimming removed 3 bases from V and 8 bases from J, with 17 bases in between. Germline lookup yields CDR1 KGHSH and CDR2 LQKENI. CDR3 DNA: TGTGCCAGCTCACCCCAGTACCCCCCGGACCAGCAGTACGTC. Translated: CASSPQYPPDQQYV.

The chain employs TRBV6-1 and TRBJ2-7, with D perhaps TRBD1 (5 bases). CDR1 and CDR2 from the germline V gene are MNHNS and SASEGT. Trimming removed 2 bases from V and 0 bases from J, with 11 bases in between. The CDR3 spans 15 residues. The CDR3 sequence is CASSELWGRSYEQYV. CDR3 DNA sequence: TGTGCCAGCAGTGAACTATGGGGCCGCTCCTACGAGCAGTACGTC.

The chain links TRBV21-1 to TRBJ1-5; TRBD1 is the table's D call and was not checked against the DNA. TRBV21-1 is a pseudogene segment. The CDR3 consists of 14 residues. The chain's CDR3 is CASSNTGMGQPQHF. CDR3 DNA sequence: TGTGCCAGCAGCAATACAGGGATGGGTCAGCCCCAGCATTTT.